This T cell receptor (beta chain) was recorded in a study of T cells in Graves' hyperthyroidism and ophthalmopathy. In the study overall: Specimen type is peripheral blood, collected at initial diagnosis prior to any treatment. Study-level results: A model built on 13 V-J features separated ophthalmopathy from stable hyperthyroidism.

Amplification targeted TCR beta CDR3 regions from RNA transcripts. An initial round of RT-PCR targeting the TCR CDR3 relied on the HTBI primer set. TCRdb redid the calling of the multiplex PCR reads with MiXCR, one entry per CDR3 protein. Here the sample spans hundreds of thousands of distinct CDR3 sequences, almost 25% being singletons. Inclusion characteristics of ophthalmopathy patients comprised a Clinical Activity Score of at least 3, a NOSPECS grade of at least 4, and duration under 3 months. Based on clinical symptoms, serum thyroxine and TRAb, thyroid ultrasound and orbital computed tomography, diagnoses were reached. The CDR3 length is 14 residues. CDR1 and CDR2 from the germline V gene are MNHEY and SVGAGI. In regard to this clonotype: Its matching antigen is unknown. One end of the junction fails to match germline, which may point to a read error.

The chain carries TRBV6-5 and TRBJ2-7; D tentatively reads TRBD1 or TRBD2 (6 bases each). The sequenced material came from blood. This receptor was taken from a woman in her 40s with Graves' ophthalmopathy. CDR3 residues: CASRYFTGAYEQYF. The DNA for the CDR3 is TGTGCCAGCAGGTACTTCACGGGGGCTTACGAGCAGTACTTC.